The 12 T cell receptor beta chains in this list originate from one sample, sequenced in a study of shared clonotypes between healthy human individuals. Here immunoSEQ multiplex PCR was the method, and the copy in TCRdb shows in-frame clones only, minus some. The sample records a few million clones, roughly 93% being singletons. Sequencing was carried out using naive CD4+ T cells from PBMCs. Subset denoted: CD45RA+ positively selected. The receptors stem from a man between 18 and 35 years old in good health. Some clones in this sample may be carry-over from other donors' samples.

This sequence joins TRBV28 and TRBJ1-5, with a tentative D call TRBD1 (6 bases). CDR1 and CDR2 from the germline V gene are MDHEN and SYDVKM. The V end lost 7 bases, the J end lost 5 bases, and 15 bases lay between the germline ends. The CDR3 is 14 amino acids. The CDR3 nucleotides are TGTGCCAGCACCCCTGGACAGCCTTATCAGCCCCAGCATTTT. This codes for CASTPGQPYQPQHF. Filled out from reference TRBV28 and TRBJ1-5, the complete variable domain reads DVKVTQSSRYLVKRTGEKVFLECVQDMDHENMFWYRQDPGLGLRLIYFSYDVKMKEKGDIPEGYSVSREKKERFSLILESASTNQTSMYLCASTPGQPYQPQHFGDGTRLSIL.

Points on this clone: This same CDR3 is encoded by further DNA sequences in the sample. The chain is built from TRBV2 and TRBJ2-3; TRBD2 matches 7 bases. Germline-derived CDR1 and CDR2 are SNHLY and FYNNEI. V lost 7 bases and J lost 3; bases outside the gene matches: 7. The CDR3 is 14 residues long. The CDR3 sequence: CASKAGGSTDTQYF. The CDR3 DNA reads as TGTGCCAGCAAAGCCGGGGGGTCAACAGATACGCAGTATTTT.

V usage is TRBV6-5 and J usage is TRBJ1-2, with TRBD1 as a possible D gene (5 bases). CDR1 MNHEY and CDR2 SVGAGI come from the germline V gene. The length of the CDR3 is 16 residues. V shed 0 bases and J shed 4 bases, with 15 bases lying between them. In DNA form, the CDR3 reads TGTGCCAGCAGTTACTCGAATCGGGGCGGAGCCTATGGCTACACCTTC. Its protein is CASSYSNRGGAYGYTF.

The chain uses TRBV18 and TRBJ2-5; TRBD1 matches at 7 bases. The V and J ends lost 4 bases and 5 bases, in that order; junction bases with no gene match: 4. Germline assignment: CDR1 KGHSH and CDR2 LQKENI. This CDR3 has 13 residues. The CDR3: CASSQGAEETQYF. The CDR3 bases are TGTGCCAGCTCACAGGGGGCGGAGGAGACCCAGTACTTC.

V and J are TRBV6-5 and TRBJ1-5; 7 bases line up with TRBD1. J lost 3 bases, V lost 5 bases, and 4 bases had no gene match. Per germline, CDR1 MNHEY and CDR2 SVGAGI. The CDR3 has 14 amino acids. CDR3 sequence: CASSTGQFNQPQHF. The DNA of the CDR3 is TGTGCCAGCAGTACGGGACAGTTCAATCAGCCCCAGCATTTT.

Comments on this clone: This same CDR3 is encoded by further DNA sequences in the sample. The chain recombines TRBV5-1 with TRBJ2-7; 7 bases line up with TRBD1. CDR1 SGHRS and CDR2 YFSETQ come from the germline V gene. CDR3 length equals 14 residues. Losses at the gene ends were 0 bases for V and 5 bases for J; bases not matched to a gene: 5. The CDR3: CASSLGQGVHEQYF. The CDR3 DNA sequence: TGCGCCAGCAGCTTGGGACAGGGAGTCCACGAGCAGTACTTC.

The chain has TRBV18 and TRBJ2-1, with 9 bases fitting TRBD1. This CDR3 comprises 13 residues. V gave up 6 bases and J gave up 9 bases; unmatched junction bases: 6. Germline lookup yields CDR1 KGHSH and CDR2 LQKENI. In DNA, the CDR3 is TGTGCCAGCTCCCCCGGGACAGGGATTGAGCAGTTCTTC. It translates to CASSPGTGIEQFF.

J is TRBJ1-2 and V is TRBV4-1; possible D gene TRBD1, 5 bases. V lost 1 base, J lost 4 bases, and 13 bases lay in between. CDR3 length equals 15 residues. Germline CDR1 is MGHRA and CDR2 is YSYEKL. The CDR3 here is CASSQGGTSLYGYTF. CDR3 DNA sequence: TGCGCCAGCAGCCAAGGTGGGACGTCCCTCTATGGCTACACCTTC.

V is TRBV11-3 and J is TRBJ2-4, with D perhaps TRBD1 (6 bases). Trimming shortened V by 5 bases and J by 8 bases, and 13 bases separated the two germline ends. Looked up from germline, CDR1 is SGHNT and CDR2 is YENEEA. CDR3 size: 13 residues. In DNA form, the CDR3 reads TGTGCCAGCAGCGCAGGGGTTGGAGACATTCAGTACTTC. This encodes CASSAGVGDIQYF.

This chain connects TRBV20-1 to TRBJ1-1; D unresolved. Looked up from germline, CDR1 is DFQATT and CDR2 is SNEGSKA (reference sequence). The CDR3 loop spans 11 amino acids. The V gene lost 1 base and the J gene lost 7 bases, with 7 bases spanning the gap. The CDR3 region has the DNA TGCAGTGCTAGAGGGGGAGATGAAGCTTTCTTT. Protein sequence: CSARGGDEAFF.

This chain links TRBV4-1 with TRBJ2-7, with D perhaps TRBD2 (6 bases). CDR3 length: 15 amino acids. V dropped 4 bases and J dropped 0 bases, with 13 bases sitting between them. Germline lookup yields CDR1 MGHRA and CDR2 YSYEKL. The CDR3 DNA is TGCGCCAGCAGCCTGGGCGGGGAAAGCTCCTACGAGCAGTACTTC. Translated, it gives CASSLGGESSYEQYF.

V and J are TRBV14 and TRBJ1-2, with 9 nucleotides matching TRBD1. This CDR3 region has 15 residues. The ends lost 3 bases at V and 8 bases at J; junction bases unmatched: 10. From germline, CDR1 is SGHDN and CDR2 FVKESK. DNA for the CDR3: TGTGCCAGCAGCCAGGCTACAGGGGGCGCGGGAGGCTACACCTTC. Its protein is CASSQATGGAGGYTF.